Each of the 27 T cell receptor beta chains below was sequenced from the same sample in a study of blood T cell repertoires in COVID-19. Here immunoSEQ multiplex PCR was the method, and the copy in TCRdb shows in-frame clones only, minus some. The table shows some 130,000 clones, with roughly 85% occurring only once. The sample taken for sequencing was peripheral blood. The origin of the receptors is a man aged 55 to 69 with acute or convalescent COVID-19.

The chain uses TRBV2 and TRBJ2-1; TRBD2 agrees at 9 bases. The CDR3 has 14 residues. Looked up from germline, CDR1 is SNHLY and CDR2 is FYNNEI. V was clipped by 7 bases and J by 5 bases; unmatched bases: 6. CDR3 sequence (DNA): TGTGCCAGCAAGATGTTAGCGGGGGACAATGAGCAGTTCTTC. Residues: CASKMLAGDNEQFF. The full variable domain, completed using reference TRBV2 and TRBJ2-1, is EPEVTQTPSHQVTQMGQEVILRCVPISNHLYFYWYRQILGQKVEFLVSFYNNEISEKSEIFDDQFSVERPDGSNFTLKIRSTKLEDSAMYFCASKMLAGDNEQFFGPGTRLTVL.

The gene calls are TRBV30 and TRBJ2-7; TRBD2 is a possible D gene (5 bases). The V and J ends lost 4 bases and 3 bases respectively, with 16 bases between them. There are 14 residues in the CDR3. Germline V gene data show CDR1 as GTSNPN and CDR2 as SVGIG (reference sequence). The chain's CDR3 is CAWTGSGRNYEQYF. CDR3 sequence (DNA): TGTGCCTGGACGGGAAGCGGACGGAACTACGAGCAGTACTTC.

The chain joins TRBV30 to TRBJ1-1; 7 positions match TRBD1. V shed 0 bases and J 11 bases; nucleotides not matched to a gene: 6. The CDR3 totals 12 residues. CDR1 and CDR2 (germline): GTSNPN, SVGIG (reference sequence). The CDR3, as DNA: TGTGCCTGGAGTGTACAGGGGCTCGAGGCTTTCTTT. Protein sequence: CAWSVQGLEAFF.

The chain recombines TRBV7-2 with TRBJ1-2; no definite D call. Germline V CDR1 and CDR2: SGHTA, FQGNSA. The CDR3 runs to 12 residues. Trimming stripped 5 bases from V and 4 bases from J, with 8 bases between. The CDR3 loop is CASSRLVYGYTF. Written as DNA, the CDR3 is TGTGCCAGCAGCCGTCTTGTCTATGGCTACACCTTC.

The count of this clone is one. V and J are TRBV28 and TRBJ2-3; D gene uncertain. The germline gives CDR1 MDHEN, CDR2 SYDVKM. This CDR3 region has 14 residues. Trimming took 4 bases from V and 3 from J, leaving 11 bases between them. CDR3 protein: CASSSADKTDTQYF. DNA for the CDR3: TGTGCCAGCAGTTCCGCAGACAAAACAGATACGCAGTATTTT.

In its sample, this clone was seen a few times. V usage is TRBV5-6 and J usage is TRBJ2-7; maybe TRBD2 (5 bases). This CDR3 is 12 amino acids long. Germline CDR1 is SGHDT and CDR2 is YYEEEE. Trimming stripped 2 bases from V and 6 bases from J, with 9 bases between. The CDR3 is CASSLSGLEQYF. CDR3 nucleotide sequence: TGTGCCAGCAGCTTAAGCGGACTCGAGCAGTACTTC.

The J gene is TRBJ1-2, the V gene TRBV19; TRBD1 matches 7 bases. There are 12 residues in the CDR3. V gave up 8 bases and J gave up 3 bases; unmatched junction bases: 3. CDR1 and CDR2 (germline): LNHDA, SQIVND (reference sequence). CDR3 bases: TGTGCCAGTCAGGGGGGAGACTATGGCTACACCTTC. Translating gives CASQGGDYGYTF. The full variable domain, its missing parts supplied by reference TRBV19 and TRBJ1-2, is DGGITQSPKYLFRKEGQNVTLSCEQNLNHDAMYWYRQDPGQGLRLIYYSQIVNDFQKGDIAEGYSVSREKKESFPLTVTSAQKNPTAFYLCASQGGDYGYTFGSGTRLTVV.

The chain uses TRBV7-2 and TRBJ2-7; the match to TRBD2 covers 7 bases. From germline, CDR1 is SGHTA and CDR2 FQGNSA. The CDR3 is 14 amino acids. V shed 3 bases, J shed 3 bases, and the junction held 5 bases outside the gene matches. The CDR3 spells CASSLSGAFYEQYF. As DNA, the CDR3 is TGTGCCAGCAGCTTGAGCGGGGCTTTCTACGAGCAGTACTTC.

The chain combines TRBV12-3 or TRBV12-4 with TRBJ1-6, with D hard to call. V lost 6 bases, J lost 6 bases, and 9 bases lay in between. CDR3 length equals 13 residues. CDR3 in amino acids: CASSQDSNSPLHF. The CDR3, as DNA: TGTGCCAGCAGCCAGGATAGTAATTCACCCCTCCACTTT.

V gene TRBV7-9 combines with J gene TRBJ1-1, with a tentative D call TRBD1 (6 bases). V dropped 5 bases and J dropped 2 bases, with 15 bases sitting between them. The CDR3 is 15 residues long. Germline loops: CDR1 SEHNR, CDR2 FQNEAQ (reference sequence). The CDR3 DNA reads TGTGCCAGCAGCCCGCCCGGGACATCTAACACTGAAGCTTTCTTT. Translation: CASSPPGTSNTEAFF.

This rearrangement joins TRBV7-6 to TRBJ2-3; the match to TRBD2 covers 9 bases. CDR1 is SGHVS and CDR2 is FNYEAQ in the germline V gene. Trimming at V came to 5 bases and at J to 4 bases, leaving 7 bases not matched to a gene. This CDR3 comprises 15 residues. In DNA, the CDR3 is TGTGCCAGCAGCGCATTAGCGGGAGTGGCAGATACGCAGTATTTT. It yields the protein CASSALAGVADTQYF.

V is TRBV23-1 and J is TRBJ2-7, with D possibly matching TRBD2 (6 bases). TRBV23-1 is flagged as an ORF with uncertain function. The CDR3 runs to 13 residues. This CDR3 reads CAKAGPDPYEQYF. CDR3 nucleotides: TGCGCGAAGGCGGGACCCGATCCCTACGAGCAGTACTTC.

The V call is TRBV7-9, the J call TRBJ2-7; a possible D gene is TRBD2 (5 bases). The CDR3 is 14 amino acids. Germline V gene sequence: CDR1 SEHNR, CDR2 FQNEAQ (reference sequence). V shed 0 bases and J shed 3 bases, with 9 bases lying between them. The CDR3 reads CASSLADRGYEQYF. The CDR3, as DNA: TGTGCCAGCAGCTTAGCGGACCGGGGCTACGAGCAGTACTTC.

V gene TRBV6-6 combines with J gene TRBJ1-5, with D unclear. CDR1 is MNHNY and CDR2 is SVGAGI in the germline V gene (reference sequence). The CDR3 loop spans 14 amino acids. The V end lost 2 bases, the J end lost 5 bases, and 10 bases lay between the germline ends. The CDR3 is CASSYGADYQPQHF. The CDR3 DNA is TGTGCCAGCAGTTACGGTGCAGACTATCAGCCCCAGCATTTT.

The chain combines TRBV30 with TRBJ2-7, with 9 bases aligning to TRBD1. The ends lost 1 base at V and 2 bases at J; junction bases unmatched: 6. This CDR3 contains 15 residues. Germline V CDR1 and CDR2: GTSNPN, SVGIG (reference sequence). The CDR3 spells CAWSGTGTGPYEQYF. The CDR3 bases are TGTGCCTGGAGTGGGACCGGGACAGGGCCCTACGAGCAGTACTTC.

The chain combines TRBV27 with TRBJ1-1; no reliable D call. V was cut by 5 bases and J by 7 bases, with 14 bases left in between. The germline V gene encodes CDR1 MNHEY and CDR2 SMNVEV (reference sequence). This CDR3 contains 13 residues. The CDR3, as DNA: TGTGCCAGCAGTCGAGGGTTGTTGAATGAAGCTTTCTTT. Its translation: CASSRGLLNEAFF.

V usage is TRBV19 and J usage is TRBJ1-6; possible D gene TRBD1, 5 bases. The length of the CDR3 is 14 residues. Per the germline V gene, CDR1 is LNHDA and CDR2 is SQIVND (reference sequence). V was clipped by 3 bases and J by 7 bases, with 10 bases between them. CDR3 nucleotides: TGTGCCAGTAGTATTGACAGCGGGAATTCACCCCTCCACTTT. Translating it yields CASSIDSGNSPLHF.

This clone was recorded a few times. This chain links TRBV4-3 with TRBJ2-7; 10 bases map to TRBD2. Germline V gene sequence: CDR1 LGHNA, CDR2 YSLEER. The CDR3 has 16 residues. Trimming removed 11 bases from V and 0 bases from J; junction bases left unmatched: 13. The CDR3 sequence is CACPPGLADLSYEQYF. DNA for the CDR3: TGCGCCTGTCCGCCCGGACTAGCGGATCTCTCCTACGAGCAGTACTTC.

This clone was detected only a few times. The CDR3 spells CASSLSWQVSYEQYF. As DNA, the CDR3 is TGTGCCAGCAGTTTAAGTTGGCAGGTCTCCTACGAGCAGTACTTC. The chain carries TRBV28 and TRBJ2-7; D call uncertain. Germline CDR1 reads MDHEN; CDR2 reads SYDVKM. The CDR3 sequence is 15 residues long. V lost 2 bases to trimming and J lost 0 bases, with 11 bases between them.

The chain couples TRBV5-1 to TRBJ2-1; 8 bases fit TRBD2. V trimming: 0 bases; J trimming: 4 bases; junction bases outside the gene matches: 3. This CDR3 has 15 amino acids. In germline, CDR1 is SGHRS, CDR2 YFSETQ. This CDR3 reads CASSLGSGMYNEQFF. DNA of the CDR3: TGCGCCAGCAGCTTGGGTAGCGGGATGTACAATGAGCAGTTCTTC.

CDR3 sequence: CASSPDSASFTEAFF. The DNA of the CDR3 is TGTGCCAGCAGCCCGGACAGCGCCTCTTTCACTGAAGCTTTCTTT. V is TRBV9 and J is TRBJ1-1, with D tentatively TRBD1 (6 bases). From germline, CDR1 is SGDLS and CDR2 YYNGEE. The CDR3 runs 15 residues. V was trimmed by 4 bases and J by 4 bases, leaving 17 bases between them.

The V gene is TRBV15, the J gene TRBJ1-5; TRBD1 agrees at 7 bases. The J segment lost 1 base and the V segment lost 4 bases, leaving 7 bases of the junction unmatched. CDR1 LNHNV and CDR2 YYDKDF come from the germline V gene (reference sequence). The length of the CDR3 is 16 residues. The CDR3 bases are TGTGCCACCAGCAAACCAGACAGGGCCAGCAATCAGCCCCAGCATTTT. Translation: CATSKPDRASNQPQHF.

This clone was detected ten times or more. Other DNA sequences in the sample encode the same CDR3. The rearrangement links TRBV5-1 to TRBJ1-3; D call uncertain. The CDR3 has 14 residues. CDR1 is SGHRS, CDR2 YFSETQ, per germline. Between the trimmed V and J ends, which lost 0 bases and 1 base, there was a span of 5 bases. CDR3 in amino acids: CASSLDYSGNTIYF. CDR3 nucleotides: TGCGCCAGCAGCTTGGACTATTCTGGAAACACCATATATTTT.

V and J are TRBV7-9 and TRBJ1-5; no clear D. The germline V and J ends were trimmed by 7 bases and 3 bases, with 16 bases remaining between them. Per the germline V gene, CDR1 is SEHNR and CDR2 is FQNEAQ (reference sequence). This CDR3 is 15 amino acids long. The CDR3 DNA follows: TGTGCCAGCACCCCGAGCGATGGATTCAATCAGCCCCAGCATTTT. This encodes CASTPSDGFNQPQHF. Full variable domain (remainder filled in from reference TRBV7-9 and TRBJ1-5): DTGVSQNPRHKITKRGQNVTFRCDPISEHNRLYWYRQTLGQGPEFLTYFQNEAQLEKSRLLSDRFSAERPKGSFSTLEIQRTEQGDSAMYLCASTPSDGFNQPQHFGDGTRLSIL.

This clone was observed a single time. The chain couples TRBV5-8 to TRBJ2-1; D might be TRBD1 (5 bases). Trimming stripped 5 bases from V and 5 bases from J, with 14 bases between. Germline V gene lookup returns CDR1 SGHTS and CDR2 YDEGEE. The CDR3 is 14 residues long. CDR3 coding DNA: TGTGCCAGCAGGAGACAGTTATCAAACAATGAGCAGTTCTTC. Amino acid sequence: CASRRQLSNNEQFF.

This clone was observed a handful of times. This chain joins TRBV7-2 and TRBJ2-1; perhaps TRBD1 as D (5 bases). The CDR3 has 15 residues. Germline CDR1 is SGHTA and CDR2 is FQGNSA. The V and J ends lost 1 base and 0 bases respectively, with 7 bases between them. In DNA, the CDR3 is TGTGCCAGCAGCTTAGGGACAAGCTCCTACAATGAGCAGTTCTTC. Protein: CASSLGTSSYNEQFF.

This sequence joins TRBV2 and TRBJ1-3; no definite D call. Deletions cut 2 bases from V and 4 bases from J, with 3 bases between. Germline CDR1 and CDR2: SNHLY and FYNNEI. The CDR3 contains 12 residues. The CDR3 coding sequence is TGTGCCAGCAGTGAACGGGGAAACACCATATATTTT. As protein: CASSERGNTIYF.